The TCR beta chain under discussion was sequenced for a study of long-term antiretroviral therapy in people with HIV. Turning to the study itself: The oldest specimens predate the 2015 immediate-ART recommendation by about a decade.

They ran version v3.0 of the immunoSEQ assay at survey level. Profiling relied on immunoSEQ multiplex PCR, and the TCRdb table lists in-frame clones only, not all of them. The data hold tens of thousands of clones, with roughly 75% observed a single time. Treated in the United States were all of the participants with HIV. There are 15 residues in the CDR3. Trimming pared 5 bases from V and 2 bases from J, leaving 16 bases between. Germline V gives CDR1 SGHRS, CDR2 YFSETQ. This sequence originates from a woman in her twenties or thirties with HIV. The rearrangement joins TRBV5-1 to TRBJ2-5; D ambiguous. Material: unsorted PBMCs, obtained 2.9 years after starting antiretroviral therapy. The CDR3 protein is CASSYVRNVQETQYF. The CDR3 coding sequence is TGCGCCAGCAGTTACGTTCGGAACGTACAAGAGACCCAGTACTTC.